A selection of T cell receptor beta chains follows, all from one sample in a study of T cell responses to AZD1222 COVID-19 vaccine. TCRdb's table, derived via immunoSEQ multiplex PCR, lists solely in-frame clones and lacks some. This sample has 150,000 or so clones; roughly 90% occur once, and the top ten carry around 18%. The material was peripheral blood, obtained on day 0 of AZD1222 vaccination. The receptors originated from an adult in good health. CDR3s include the opening cysteine and the closing phenylalanine or tryptophan. A D gene is named only where the DNA matches it firmly. Size tells how often a clone was seen (once, few, many) or the class of an expanded clone, and some rows leave it out.

d_call,j_call,clone_size,v_call,cdr3_aa,cdr3_nt
NA,TRBJ2-1,few,TRBV9,CASSAATSSDEQFF,TGTGCCAGCAGCGCTGCGACTAGTTCCGATGAGCAGTTCTTC
NA,TRBJ2-7,NA,TRBV7-2,CASSVSKGQPHEQYF,TGTGCCAGCAGCGTCAGTAAGGGTCAGCCTCACGAGCAGTACTTC
NA,TRBJ1-2,NA,TRBV6-1,CASSVLLGGASRNGYTF,TGTGCCAGCAGTGTCCTACTAGGGGGGGCCAGTAGGAATGGCTACACCTTC
TRBD1,TRBJ2-7,NA,TRBV3-1/TRBV3-2,CASSLGTGGASSYEQYF,TGTGCCAGCAGCCTAGGGACAGGGGGCGCATCGTCCTACGAGCAGTACTTC
NA,TRBJ2-7,NA,TRBV7-2,CASSLADGYEQYF,TGTGCCAGCAGCTTGGCCGATGGCTACGAGCAGTACTTC
NA,TRBJ2-3,NA,TRBV6-5,CASSFREEDTQYF,TGTGCCAGCAGTTTCAGGGAAGAAGATACGCAGTATTTT
NA,TRBJ2-3,NA,TRBV9,CASSVVTSTDTQYF,TGTGCCAGCAGCGTAGTGACCTCCACAGATACGCAGTATTTT
NA,TRBJ2-1,NA,TRBV7-2,CASSLAETAKYLNEQFF,TGTGCCAGCAGCTTAGCGGAAACGGCCAAATACCTCAATGAGCAGTTCTTC
NA,TRBJ1-1,NA,TRBV29-1,CSVGGGLGAFF,TGCAGCGTTGGAGGGGGGTTGGGTGCTTTCTTT
NA,TRBJ2-7,NA,TRBV7-2,CASSWTLGLDYEQYF,TGTGCCAGCAGCTGGACTTTGGGTCTTGACTACGAGCAGTACTTC
NA,TRBJ2-1,NA,TRBV12-3/TRBV12-4,CASSLSAVDEQFF,TGTGCCAGCAGCCTCTCGGCGGTTGATGAGCAGTTCTTC
NA,TRBJ1-2,NA,TRBV7-9,CATPGRGNYGYTF,TGTGCCACTCCGGGGAGAGGGAACTATGGCTACACCTTC
TRBD2,TRBJ2-1,NA,TRBV19,CASSIQGLAGVGDEQFF,TGTGCCAGTAGTATACAAGGACTAGCGGGGGTAGGTGATGAGCAGTTCTTC
TRBD2,TRBJ2-3,NA,TRBV7-8,CASSLVRTSGASTDTQYF,TGTGCCAGCAGCCTCGTTAGGACTAGCGGGGCTAGCACAGATACGCAGTATTTT
TRBD1,TRBJ1-2,once,TRBV2,CAQWTDRGQDSYGYTF,TGTGCCCAATGGACGGACAGGGGGCAAGATAGCTATGGCTACACCTTC
NA,TRBJ1-2,NA,TRBV9,CASSVGEGLAGYTF,TGTGCCAGCAGCGTAGGCGAGGGTCTCGCCGGCTACACCTTC
NA,TRBJ2-3,NA,TRBV5-1,CASSLGVLGDTDTQYF,TGCGCCAGCAGCTTGGGGGTCTTGGGTGACACAGATACGCAGTATTTT
NA,TRBJ1-3,NA,TRBV9,CASSPPARAGHTIYF,TGTGCCAGCAGCCCCCCCGCTCGTGCGGGACACACCATATATTTT
NA,TRBJ2-7,NA,TRBV4-3,CASSQGSYEQYF,TGCGCCAGCAGCCAGGGGAGCTACGAGCAGTACTTC
NA,TRBJ2-6,NA,TRBV4-3,CASSQWPRVGGAGANVLTF,TGCGCCAGCAGCCAATGGCCCAGGGTGGGGGGCGCTGGGGCCAACGTCCTGACTTTC
NA,TRBJ1-1,NA,TRBV7-9,CASSAGWGDNTEAFF,TGTGCCAGCAGTGCCGGGTGGGGGGATAACACTGAAGCTTTCTTT
NA,TRBJ1-1,NA,TRBV11-3,CASSFLNTEAFF,TGTGCCAGCAGCTTCTTGAACACTGAAGCTTTCTTT
NA,TRBJ2-7,NA,TRBV12-3/TRBV12-4,CASTVSGDEQYF,TGTGCCAGCACTGTAAGCGGTGACGAGCAGTACTTC
NA,TRBJ1-1,NA,TRBV5-1,CASSPQNKMTEAFF,TGCGCCAGCAGCCCCCAGAACAAAATGACTGAAGCTTTCTTT
TRBD1,TRBJ1-5,NA,TRBV30,CAWSVREPRGLHQPQHF,TGTGCCTGGAGTGTACGAGAGCCCAGGGGGTTGCATCAGCCCCAGCATTTT
NA,TRBJ1-3,NA,TRBV11-2,CASSSPVTSGYSGNTIYF,TGTGCCAGCAGCTCCCCTGTGACCTCGGGGTACTCTGGAAACACCATATATTTT
TRBD1,TRBJ2-7,NA,TRBV6-5,CASIIPGTGVYEQYF,TGTGCCAGCATAATCCCCGGGACAGGCGTCTACGAGCAGTACTTC
NA,TRBJ1-6,once,TRBV6-5,CASSYGRVNSPLHF,TGTGCCAGCAGTTATGGCAGGGTTAATTCACCCCTCCACTTT
TRBD1,TRBJ1-1,NA,TRBV6-9,CASSSQLGTAGRGEAFF,TGTGCCAGCAGTTCACAACTTGGGACAGCCGGGAGGGGGGAAGCTTTCTTT
NA,TRBJ2-7,NA,TRBV19,CASSSTSISYEQYF,TGTGCCAGTAGCTCAACCTCCATCTCCTACGAGCAGTACTTC
TRBD1,TRBJ1-1,NA,TRBV10-3,CATRDRVNTEAFF,TGTGCCACACGGGACAGGGTAAACACTGAAGCTTTCTTT
TRBD1,TRBJ1-5,NA,TRBV19,CASRRDRESNQPQHF,TGTGCCAGTAGGCGGGACAGGGAAAGCAATCAGCCCCAGCATTTT
NA,TRBJ1-2,NA,TRBV3-1/TRBV3-2,CASSYWTELGGYTF,TGTGCCAGCAGCTACTGGACAGAGTTAGGGGGCTACACCTTC
TRBD1,TRBJ1-5,NA,TRBV2,CASRDLQGAKGQPQHF,TGTGCCAGCAGGGATTTACAGGGGGCGAAGGGTCAGCCCCAGCATTTT
NA,TRBJ2-5,NA,TRBV5-1,CASQTEYQETQYF,TGCGCCAGCCAGACCGAGTACCAAGAGACCCAGTACTTC
NA,TRBJ1-2,NA,TRBV29-1,CSVEAPGRVTF,TGCAGCGTTGAAGCCCCGGGACGGGTAACCTTC
NA,TRBJ1-1,NA,TRBV30,CAWSVPGALPKGFF,TGTGCCTGGAGCGTGCCGGGGGCTTTACCTAAAGGTTTCTTT
NA,TRBJ2-7,NA,TRBV9,CASSVAALSYEQYF,TGTGCCAGCAGCGTAGCGGCTCTATCCTACGAGCAGTACTTC
NA,TRBJ2-5,NA,TRBV7-2,CASSVNRDPRETQYF,TGTGCCAGCAGCGTCAACAGGGACCCCAGGGAGACCCAGTACTTC
NA,TRBJ1-2,NA,TRBV2,CASGVRGQDGYTF,TGTGCCAGCGGGGTCAGGGGTCAAGACGGCTACACCTTC
TRBD2,TRBJ2-1,NA,TRBV4-1,CASSRQLAGDPYNEQFF,TGCGCCAGCAGCCGACAACTAGCGGGGGATCCCTACAATGAGCAGTTCTTC
TRBD1,TRBJ1-1,NA,TRBV4-3,CASSQLQGNSEAFF,TGCGCCAGCAGCCAACTACAGGGGAATAGTGAAGCTTTCTTT
NA,TRBJ2-1,NA,TRBV18,CASSQRQAGYNEQFF,TGTGCCAGCTCCCAAAGACAGGCGGGCTACAATGAGCAGTTCTTC
NA,TRBJ1-2,NA,TRBV19,CASSRSAGVRIGHGYTF,TGTGCCAGTAGTAGATCCGCCGGGGTACGAATAGGGCATGGCTACACCTTC
NA,TRBJ1-2,once,TRBV7-9,CASSLWRGTSVGYGYTF,TGTGCCAGCAGCTTATGGCGAGGGACATCAGTTGGCTATGGCTACACCTTC
NA,TRBJ1-6,NA,TRBV28,CASEGSLTLHF,TGTGCCAGCGAGGGGTCATTAACCCTCCACTTT
NA,TRBJ1-1,few,TRBV5-6,CASSFRHSPGEAFF,TGTGCCAGCAGCTTCCGGCACAGCCCCGGCGAAGCTTTCTTT
NA,TRBJ2-1,NA,TRBV10-2,CASSDWGNEQFF,TGCGCCAGCAGTGATTGGGGGAATGAGCAGTTCTTC